This note documents a single T cell receptor (beta chain) sequence. The CDR3 covers 18 residues. V was pared by 3 bases and J by 1 base, with 11 bases of the junction left unmatched. The germline V gene encodes CDR1 KGHSH and CDR2 LQKENI. This entry comes from a study of blood T cell repertoires in COVID-19. Clones were read by immunoSEQ multiplex PCR, and TCRdb kept only the in-frame ones, dropping some. The table has about 140,000 clones, 85% to 90% seen once. The sequence was obtained from a woman aged 80 or over with acute or convalescent COVID-19. Material: peripheral blood. V usage is TRBV18 and J usage is TRBJ1-1; TRBD1 agrees at 10 bases. The CDR3 region has the DNA TGTGCCAGCTCACCGTACCGGGACAGGGGTTGGGGGAACACTGAAGCTTTCTTT. Translation: CASSPYRDRGWGNTEAFF.